The clone carrying this T cell receptor beta chain has a single count. Antigen specificity is unknown. This sample was taken from a study of radiotherapy plus CTLA-4 blockade in lung cancer. Study details: Of the patients, 18% showed objective responses and roughly 34% attained disease control. Broader study findings: Early blood T cell clone changes and increased post-radiation serum interferon-beta were reportedly the strongest response predictors. Following radiotherapy plus ipilimumab, tumor-derived TCR clones expanded in the blood.

This CDR3 is 15 amino acids long. V was cut by 1 base and J by 0 bases, with 9 bases left in between. The germline V gene has CDR1 LNHNV and CDR2 YYDKDF (reference sequence). Only in-frame clones appear in the TCRdb table, and some are missing; sequencing was by immunoSEQ multiplex PCR. The data contain some 94,000 clones, about four fifths of them seen just once; the ten biggest clones take up roughly 26%. Ipilimumab-mediated CTLA-4 blockade plus focal radiation was given to patients having chemo-refractory metastatic non-small-cell lung cancer. Specimen: peripheral blood, collected from a patient treated with radiotherapy plus ipilimumab. This sequence was found in a human donor with non-small cell lung cancer that progressed on radiotherapy plus ipilimumab. The genes are TRBV15 and TRBJ1-2; D is ambiguous. The CDR3 DNA sequence: TGTGCCACCAGCAGAGCGGAGAAAGCTAACTATGGCTACACCTTC. Translated, it gives CATSRAEKANYGYTF. Variable domain in full (rest from reference TRBV15 and TRBJ1-2): DAMVIQNPRYQVTQFGKPVTLSCSQTLNHNVMYWYQQKSSQAPKLLFHYYDKDFNNEADTPDNFQSRRPNTSFCFLDIRSPGLGDTAMYLCATSRAEKANYGYTFGSGTRLTVV.